A single sample is the source of the 13 T cell receptor beta chains below, sequenced in a study of control samples from healthy donors and cancer patients. Produced via immunoSEQ multiplex PCR; TCRdb's table is partial and in-frame only. The table records approximately 90,000 clones, about 85% of them present only once. The material sequenced was blood. The source is a woman in her seventies in good health.

The chain combines TRBV5-1 with TRBJ1-6; TRBD1 might be the D (5 bases). The CDR3 is 18 residues long. The V gene's germline CDR1 is SGHRS and CDR2 YFSETQ. V was cut by 3 bases and J by 10 bases, with 26 bases left in between. CDR3 loop: CASSYRTNHGGSGSPLHF. The CDR3, as DNA: TGCGCCAGCAGCTACAGGACAAACCATGGGGGGTCGGGATCACCCCTCCACTTT.

This chain connects TRBV4-1 to TRBJ1-5; D might be TRBD1 (6 bases). Per the germline V gene, CDR1 is MGHRA and CDR2 is YSYEKL. The ends were cut back, 4 bases at V and 10 bases at J, with 17 bases in the middle. This CDR3 spans 14 amino acids. The CDR3 DNA sequence: TGCGCCAGCAGCCCACAGGGCGTCGAGGGACCCCAGCATTTT. It yields the protein CASSPQGVEGPQHF.

V gene TRBV6-5 combines with J gene TRBJ1-2; D might be TRBD1 (5 bases). The germline V gene has CDR1 MNHEY and CDR2 SVGAGI. The CDR3 spans 13 residues. Trimming removed 0 bases at V and 8 bases at J, with 10 bases between. In DNA form, the CDR3 reads TGTGCCAGCAGTTACTCAGGGGATCGCGGCTACACCTTC. Its protein is CASSYSGDRGYTF.

The CDR3 sequence is CASSLGAGQTEAFF. For the CDR3, the DNA is TGTGCCAGCAGCTTAGGTGCAGGTCAAACTGAAGCTTTCTTT. The chain uses TRBV11-2 and TRBJ1-1; D gene uncertain. Germline loops: CDR1 SGHAT, CDR2 FQNNGV. The CDR3 consists of 14 residues. Trimming left V 1 base short and J 5 bases short, with 11 bases between.

The V call is TRBV6-1, the J call TRBJ1-1, with D uncertain. V lost 5 bases and J lost 4, with 8 bases in between. Germline CDR1 is MNHNS and CDR2 is SASEGT. This CDR3 has 12 residues. The CDR3 reads CASSSVLTEAFF. The CDR3 DNA reads TGTGCCAGCAGTTCCGTCCTCACTGAAGCTTTCTTT.

The chain is built from TRBV30 and TRBJ1-2; no definite D call. Germline loops: CDR1 GTSNPN, CDR2 SVGIG (reference sequence). Trimming shortened V by 3 bases and J by 0 bases, and 14 bases separated the two germline ends. The CDR3 contains 15 residues. CDR3 DNA sequence: TGTGCCTGGAGCCCTAAGCCCGGATCTAACTATGGCTACACCTTC. Residues: CAWSPKPGSNYGYTF.

This rearrangement joins TRBV5-1 to TRBJ2-3; D is ambiguous. The V gene's germline CDR1 is SGHRS and CDR2 YFSETQ. The CDR3 loop spans 12 amino acids. V lost 4 bases and J lost 5, with 8 bases in between. CDR3 DNA: TGCGCCAGCAGCCTCGTGAAAGATACGCAGTATTTT. Its translation: CASSLVKDTQYF.

This clone was recorded a few times. The chain couples TRBV2 to TRBJ1-2, with a tentative D call TRBD1 (5 bases). The germline V and J ends were trimmed by 6 bases and 4 bases, with 9 bases remaining between them. Germline CDR1 reads SNHLY; CDR2 reads FYNNEI. This CDR3 has 12 amino acids. The CDR3: CASRRDAYGYTF. For the CDR3, the DNA is TGTGCCAGCAGGCGGGACGCCTATGGCTACACCTTC.

J is TRBJ1-4 and V is TRBV10-3; 7 nucleotides line up with TRBD1. CDR3 size: 14 residues. Trimming cost V 8 bases and J 6 bases; bases outside gene matches: 9. CDR1 ENHRY and CDR2 SYGVKD come from the germline V gene. CDR3 in amino acids: CAIRRDRGDEKLFF. CDR3 coding DNA: TGTGCCATCCGCAGGGACAGAGGGGATGAAAAACTGTTTTTT.

Remarks on this clone: Other DNA sequences in the sample encode the same CDR3. The chain carries TRBV9 and TRBJ1-1; 7 bases map to TRBD1. Trimming took 2 bases from V and 0 from J; bases not matched to a gene: 4. The germline gives CDR1 SGDLS, CDR2 YYNGEE. The CDR3 runs 15 residues. CDR3 protein: CASSVGGQLNTEAFF. The CDR3 bases are TGTGCCAGCAGCGTTGGGGGACAGTTGAACACTGAAGCTTTCTTT.

The chain joins TRBV19 to TRBJ1-1, with TRBD1 matching over 9 bases. The length of the CDR3 is 15 residues. Germline V gene lookup returns CDR1 LNHDA and CDR2 SQIVND (reference sequence). V dropped 5 bases and J dropped 1; count of bases not matched to a gene: 5. CDR3 sequence: CASSPGQGGNTEAFF. For the CDR3, the DNA is TGTGCCAGTAGTCCGGGACAGGGTGGGAACACTGAAGCTTTCTTT.

This rearrangement joins TRBV18 to TRBJ2-4; D is perhaps TRBD1 or TRBD2 (5 bases each). Germline loops: CDR1 KGHSH, CDR2 LQKENI. The V and J ends lost 3 bases and 2 bases respectively, with 8 bases between them. This CDR3 has 14 amino acids. The CDR3 nucleotides are TGTGCCAGCTCACCCGAGGGGTCCAAAAACATTCAGTACTTC. This encodes CASSPEGSKNIQYF.

The J gene is TRBJ1-2, the V gene TRBV27, with D unresolved. Looked up from germline, CDR1 is MNHEY and CDR2 is SMNVEV (reference sequence). This CDR3 has 14 residues. V lost 2 bases, J lost 6 bases, and 13 bases lay in between. The CDR3 is CASSLGPNSDGYTF. The CDR3 region has the DNA TGTGCCAGCAGTTTAGGACCTAACTCAGATGGCTACACCTTC.